This is a list of T cell receptor beta chains from one sample in a study of blood T cell repertoires in COVID-19. The repertoire was sequenced with immunoSEQ multiplex PCR; TCRdb's copy has only in-frame clones and lacks some. The repertoire holds approximately 250,000 clones, 84% seen once, with 4% in the top ten. The sequenced sample consisted of peripheral blood. All receptors come from a man between 45 and 60 years old with acute or convalescent COVID-19. Both conserved end residues are part of each CDR3. A D gene is named only where the DNA matches it firmly. The size of a clone is reported for some rows only, either as once, few or many, or as a class for expanded clones.

cdr3_aa cdr3_nt v_call clone_size j_call d_call cdr3_length
CASSHRPQTAQETQYF TGTGCCAGCAGCCACCGCCCTCAGACAGCGCAAGAGACCCAGTACTTC TRBV7-6 - TRBJ2-5 - 16
CASSRNREGYGYTF TGTGCCAGCAGTCGAAACAGGGAGGGCTATGGCTACACCTTC TRBV3-1/TRBV3-2 - TRBJ1-2 - 14
CASTSLPGQFTEAFF TGTGCCAGTACTTCTCTTCCGGGACAGTTCACTGAAGCTTTCTTT TRBV6-4 - TRBJ1-1 TRBD1 15
CASSLSSGANVLTF TGTGCCAGTAGTCTAAGCTCTGGGGCCAACGTCCTGACTTTC TRBV19 - TRBJ2-6 - 14
CASSYEQGGGQPQHF TGTGCCAGCAGTTACGAGCAGGGAGGGGGTCAGCCCCAGCATTTT TRBV6-5 - TRBJ1-5 - 15
CASSPPGLAMNEQFF TGTGCCAGCAGCCCGCCGGGACTAGCGATGAATGAGCAGTTCTTC TRBV5-5 - TRBJ2-1 TRBD2 15
CSARTDGNTEAFF TGCAGCGCTAGGACAGACGGGAACACTGAAGCTTTCTTT TRBV29-1 - TRBJ1-1 - 13
CASSQQGQGETEAFF TGCGCCAGCAGCCAGCAGGGACAGGGAGAAACTGAAGCTTTCTTT TRBV4-1 - TRBJ1-1 TRBD1 15
CASSLGLAGGFNEQFF TGTGCCAGCAGCTTGGGTCTAGCGGGAGGGTTTAATGAGCAGTTCTTC TRBV5-4 - TRBJ2-1 TRBD2 16
CASSQGDRVSTDTQYF TGCGCCAGCAGCCAAGGGGACAGGGTTAGCACAGATACGCAGTATTTT TRBV4-1 - TRBJ2-3 TRBD1 16
CASSRKPGSPLHF TGTGCCAGCAGCCGCAAGCCAGGTTCACCCCTCCACTTT TRBV6-5 - TRBJ1-6 - 13
CASSSRDISYNEQFF TGTGCCAGCAGCTCCCGGGACATTTCCTACAATGAGCAGTTCTTC TRBV13 once TRBJ2-1 - 15
CASSVGGSVSTDTQYF TGTGCCAGCAGCGTAGGAGGTAGCGTTAGCACAGATACGCAGTATTTT TRBV9 - TRBJ2-3 - 16
CASSSRDRNSPLHF TGTGCCAGCAGCTCCCGGGACAGAAATTCACCCCTCCACTTT TRBV5-4 - TRBJ1-6 TRBD1 14
CASSQGTGAHTDTQYF TGTGCCAGCAGCCAAGGGACAGGGGCCCACACAGATACGCAGTATTTT TRBV3-1/TRBV3-2 - TRBJ2-3 TRBD1 16
CASSLAWHSGANVLTF TGCGCCAGCAGCTTGGCCTGGCACTCTGGGGCCAACGTCCTGACTTTC TRBV5-1 - TRBJ2-6 - 16
CASKQGLTSQPQHF TGTGCCAGCAAACAGGGATTAACGTCCCAGCCCCAGCATTTT TRBV2 - TRBJ1-5 - 14